This T cell receptor beta chain comes out of a study of T cell repertoires in cytomegalovirus infection. Study-wide background: CMV infection together with matching HLA type was indicated by public TCR beta signatures. General observations from the study: CMV-specific HLA-C-restricted TCR beta clonotypes dominated the ex vivo response. Cumulative public TCR beta family frequency identified carriers of CMV plus the relevant HLA.

Many counts were recorded for this clonotype. Its antigen is currently unknown. At one end, the junction sequence differs from germline, possibly due to a read error. TCRdb analysed the reads with MiXCR anew, one entry per CDR3 protein. This table holds 310,000 or so distinct CDR3 sequences, around 10% found once. The germline CDR1 and CDR2 sequences are MNHEY and SVGAGI. The CDR3 is 15 amino acids. The chain links TRBV6-5 to TRBJ1-3; D gene uncertain. Sequencing used PBMCs. The source is a human donor in good health (CMV status not recorded). Some clones in this sample may be carry-over from other donors' samples. CDR3 in amino acids: CASSTNRLSGNTIYF. Written as DNA, the CDR3 is TGTGCCAGCAGTACGAACAGACTCTCTGGAAACACCATATACTTT.